Listed here are 25 T cell receptor beta chains from one sample, sequenced in a study of CXCR3-negative and CXCR3-positive naive CD8 T cells. It was by 5' RACE with UMI labels that the TRB cDNA libraries were prepared. From its re-call of the 5' RACE reads, TCRdb lists each CDR3 protein once, without DNA. Listed are 50,000 to 75,000 distinct CDR3 sequences; about 4.5% falls within the top ten. Sequenced sample: naive CXCR3- CD8+ T cells from blood. Specified subset: CD45RO-CCR7+CD27+CD95- naive CD8+ T cells lacking CXCR3 (TNR3-). The origin of the receptors is a human donor in good health. Some clones in this sample may be carry-over from other donors' samples.

The rearrangement uses TRBV6-2 or TRBV6-3 and TRBJ2-1; the TCRdb D gene call, TRBD2, has no DNA to confirm it. The CDR3 is made up of 15 amino acids. Germline loops: CDR1 MNHEY, CDR2 SVGEGT. The CDR3 reads CASSYLAGFNNEQFF.

The V call is TRBV7-2, the J call TRBJ2-7; the D call of TRBD1 rests on TCRdb alone, since no DNA is present to check it. CDR1 SGHTA and CDR2 FQGNSA come from the germline V gene. The CDR3 consists of 15 residues. Here the CDR3 reads CASSSQGGGPYEQYF.

The V gene is TRBV29-1, the J gene TRBJ1-2. From germline, CDR1 is SQVTM and CDR2 ANQGSEA. The CDR3 consists of 12 residues. The CDR3: CSDLGLSGGYTF.

The J gene is TRBJ2-7, the V gene TRBV7-6; TCRdb calls TRBD1, which cannot be checked without DNA. This CDR3 is 16 amino acids long. In germline, CDR1 is SGHVS, CDR2 FNYEAQ. The CDR3 is CASSLSRAGQSYEQYF.

The V call is TRBV7-9, the J call TRBJ2-7; TCRdb reports TRBD2, a call that lacks DNA to check it against. Germline values: CDR1 SEHNR, CDR2 FQNEAQ (reference sequence). There are 15 residues in the CDR3. This CDR3 reads CASSLARTNSYEQYF.

In terms of frequency, this clonotype is medium-sized (0.01 to 0.1%). The chain carries TRBV3-1 and TRBJ2-1. CDR3 length: 17 residues. CDR1 and CDR2 (germline): LGHDT, YNNKEL (reference sequence). The CDR3 loop reads CASSQVWRSFSYNEQFF.

The chain uses TRBV5-1 and TRBJ2-7. This CDR3 contains 13 residues. Germline V CDR1 and CDR2: SGHRS, YFSETQ. CDR3 loop: CASSSLSSYEQYF.

The J gene is TRBJ1-1, the V gene TRBV21-1. TRBV21-1 is tagged as a pseudogene. This CDR3 region has 13 residues. CDR3 sequence: CASSTASNTEAFF.

The J gene is TRBJ1-1, the V gene TRBV7-6; TCRdb names TRBD1, which stays unverified in the absence of DNA. The length of the CDR3 is 15 residues. The germline CDR1 and CDR2 sequences are SGHVS and FNYEAQ. The CDR3 reads CASSLVLGAATEAFF.

The J gene is TRBJ2-2, the V gene TRBV7-2. Per germline, CDR1 SGHTA and CDR2 FQGNSA. The CDR3 is made up of 17 amino acids. CDR3: CASSREVGVGNTGELFF.

This sequence joins TRBV20-1 and TRBJ2-7. The CDR3 covers 14 residues. The germline V gene has CDR1 DFQATT and CDR2 SNEGSKA (reference sequence). The CDR3 here is CSARDFDSSYEQYF.

The V call is TRBV11-2, the J call TRBJ2-3; TCRdb reports TRBD1, a call that lacks DNA to check it against. Germline-derived CDR1 and CDR2 are SGHAT and FQNNGV. CDR3 length: 13 amino acids. The CDR3 loop is CAIRQGSTDTQYF.

This chain links TRBV4-2 with TRBJ2-7; there is no DNA to check the TCRdb D call of TRBD1. The germline V gene encodes CDR1 LGHNA and CDR2 YNFKEQ. This CDR3 spans 15 amino acids. CDR3 loop: CASSQALAGGYEQYF.

This rearrangement joins TRBV7-9 to TRBJ2-1; the D gene TCRdb calls, TRBD1, cannot be checked with no DNA. This CDR3 has 12 amino acids. In germline, CDR1 is SEHNR, CDR2 FQNEAQ (reference sequence). CDR3 region: CASSLGRTGSFF. Using reference TRBV7-9 and TRBJ2-1 for the parts outside the CDR3, the full variable domain is DTGVSQNPRHKITKRGQNVTFRCDPISEHNRLYWYRQTLGQGPEFLTYFQNEAQLEKSRLLSDRFSAERPKGSFSTLEIQRTEQGDSAMYLCASSLGRTGSFFGPGTRLTVL.

This CDR3 is CATSRWDSQETQYF. The chain carries TRBV15 and TRBJ2-5; TCRdb designates TRBD1, a call that cannot be tested without DNA. CDR3 length equals 14 residues. Per the germline V gene, CDR1 is LNHNV and CDR2 is YYDKDF (reference sequence).

The CDR3 reads CSVIKPGQLYNEQFF. The chain is built from TRBV29-1 and TRBJ2-1; the D call from TCRdb, TRBD1, cannot be confirmed without DNA. The CDR3 length is 15 residues. CDR1 and CDR2 (germline): SQVTM, ANQGSEA.

The CDR3 loop is CASSLAEGRGTEVFF. This rearrangement joins TRBV7-9 to TRBJ1-1; as DNA is missing, the TRBD1 call by TCRdb cannot be tested. Germline V gene data show CDR1 as SEHNR and CDR2 as FQNEAQ (reference sequence). CDR3 length: 15 amino acids. The variable domain in full, with the rest retrieved from reference TRBV7-9 and TRBJ1-1, is DTGVSQNPRHKITKRGQNVTFRCDPISEHNRLYWYRQTLGQGPEFLTYFQNEAQLEKSRLLSDRFSAERPKGSFSTLEIQRTEQGDSAMYLCASSLAEGRGTEVFFGQGTRLTVV.

The chain recombines TRBV18 with TRBJ1-5; TCRdb names TRBD1, which stays unverified in the absence of DNA. The CDR3 is 16 residues long. Germline lookup yields CDR1 KGHSH and CDR2 LQKENI. CDR3 sequence reads: CASSPPGRGANQPQHF.

The rearrangement links TRBV10-3 to TRBJ1-2; TCRdb reports TRBD1, a call that lacks DNA to check it against. The CDR3 loop spans 16 amino acids. The germline V gene has CDR1 ENHRY and CDR2 SYGVKD. The CDR3 sequence: CAISESVGGLFYGYTF.

The chain carries TRBV7-9 and TRBJ2-1. Germline lookup yields CDR1 SEHNR and CDR2 FQNEAQ (reference sequence). The CDR3 contains 13 residues. CDR3 amino acids: CASQPAMASEQFF.

The rearrangement links TRBV6-2 or TRBV6-3 to TRBJ2-7; TCRdb names TRBD1, which stays unverified in the absence of DNA. There are 15 residues in the CDR3. Per germline, CDR1 MNHEY and CDR2 SVGEGT. The CDR3 spells CASTPSLDRGYEQYF.

The V and J genes are TRBV10-3 and TRBJ2-7; TCRdb lists TRBD1, though no DNA is available to test this call. The CDR3 has 15 residues. From germline, CDR1 is ENHRY and CDR2 SYGVKD. The CDR3 sequence is CATALTGEAAYEQYF.

CDR3 protein: CASSPAGGSYEQYF. V is TRBV7-9 and J is TRBJ2-7; absent DNA, TCRdb's TRBD1 call cannot be checked. This CDR3 contains 14 residues. Germline CDR1 is SEHNR and CDR2 is FQNEAQ (reference sequence).

The gene calls are TRBV7-2 and TRBJ2-2; the TCRdb call, TRBD1, lacks DNA for checking. The CDR3 runs to 16 residues. The germline V gene encodes CDR1 SGHTA and CDR2 FQGNSA. CDR3 sequence: CASSTGPWSNTGELFF.

The chain uses TRBV29-1 and TRBJ2-1; TCRdb calls TRBD1, which cannot be checked without DNA. There are 16 residues in the CDR3. The V gene's germline CDR1 is SQVTM and CDR2 ANQGSEA. The CDR3 loop reads CSVVDWQGFVYNEQFF.